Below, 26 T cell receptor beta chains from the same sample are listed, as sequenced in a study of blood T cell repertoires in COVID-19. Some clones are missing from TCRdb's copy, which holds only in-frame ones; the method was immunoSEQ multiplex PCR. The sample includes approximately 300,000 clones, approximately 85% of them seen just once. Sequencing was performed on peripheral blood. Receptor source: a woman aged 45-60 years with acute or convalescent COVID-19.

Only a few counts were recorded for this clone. This CDR3 is CASSATGRYGYTF. Here the CDR3 DNA reads TGCGCCAGCAGCGCTACAGGGAGATATGGCTACACCTTC. The V and J genes are TRBV4-1 and TRBJ1-2, with a tentative D call TRBD1 (6 bases). The CDR3 extends over 13 amino acids. V gave up 5 bases and J gave up 5 bases, with 12 bases separating them. Looked up from germline, CDR1 is MGHRA and CDR2 is YSYEKL.

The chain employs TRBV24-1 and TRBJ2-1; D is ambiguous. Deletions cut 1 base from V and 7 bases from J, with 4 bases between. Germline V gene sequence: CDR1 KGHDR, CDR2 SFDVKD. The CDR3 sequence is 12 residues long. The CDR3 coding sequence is TGTGCCACCAGTGATTTTAAAAATGAGCAGTTCTTC. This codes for CATSDFKNEQFF.

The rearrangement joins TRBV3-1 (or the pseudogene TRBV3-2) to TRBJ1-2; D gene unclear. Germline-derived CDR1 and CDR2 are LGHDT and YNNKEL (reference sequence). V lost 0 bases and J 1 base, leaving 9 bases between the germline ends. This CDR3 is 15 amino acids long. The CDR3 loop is CASSQDSTSNYGYTF. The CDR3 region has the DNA TGTGCCAGCAGCCAAGATAGCACGAGTAACTATGGCTACACCTTC.

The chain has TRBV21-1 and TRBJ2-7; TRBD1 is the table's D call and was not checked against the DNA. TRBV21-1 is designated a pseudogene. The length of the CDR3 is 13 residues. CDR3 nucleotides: TGTGCCAGCAGCCTAACAGGAACGGACGAGCAGTACTTC. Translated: CASSLTGTDEQYF.

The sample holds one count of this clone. This chain's CDR3 is CASTDRGLYGYTF. The CDR3 coding sequence is TGTGCCAGCACGGACAGGGGACTCTATGGCTACACCTTC. V usage is TRBV11-2 and J usage is TRBJ1-2, with 9 bases aligning to TRBD1. Germline CDR1 reads SGHAT; CDR2 reads FQNNGV. There are 13 residues in the CDR3. Germline trimming cut 7 bases from V and 4 bases from J; bases unmatched to any gene: 4.

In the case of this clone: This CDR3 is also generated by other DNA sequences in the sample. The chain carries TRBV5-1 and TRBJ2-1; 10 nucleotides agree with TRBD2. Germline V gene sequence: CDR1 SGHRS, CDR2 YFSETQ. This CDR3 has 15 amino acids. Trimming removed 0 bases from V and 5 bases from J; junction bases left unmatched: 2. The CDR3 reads CASSLELAGNNEQFF. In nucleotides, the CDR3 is TGCGCCAGCAGCTTGGAACTAGCGGGAAACAATGAGCAGTTCTTC.

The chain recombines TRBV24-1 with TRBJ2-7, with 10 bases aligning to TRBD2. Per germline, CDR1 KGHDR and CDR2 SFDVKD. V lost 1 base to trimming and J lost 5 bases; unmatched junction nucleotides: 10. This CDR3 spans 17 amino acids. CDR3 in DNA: TGTGCCACCAGTGATTTTGATCTAGCGGGAGCTTTCGACGAGCAGTACTTC. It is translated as CATSDFDLAGAFDEQYF.

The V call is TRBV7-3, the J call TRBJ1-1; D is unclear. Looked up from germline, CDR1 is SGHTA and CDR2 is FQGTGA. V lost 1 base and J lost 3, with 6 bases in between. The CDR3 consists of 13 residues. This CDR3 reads CASSLNSDTEAFF. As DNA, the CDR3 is TGTGCCAGCAGCTTAAATAGCGACACTGAAGCTTTCTTT.

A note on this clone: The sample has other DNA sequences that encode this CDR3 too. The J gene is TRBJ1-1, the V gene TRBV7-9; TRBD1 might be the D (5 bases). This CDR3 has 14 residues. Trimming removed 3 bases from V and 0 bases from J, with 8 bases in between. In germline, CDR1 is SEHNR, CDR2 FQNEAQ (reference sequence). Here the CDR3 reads CASSFTGLNTEAFF. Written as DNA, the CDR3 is TGTGCCAGCAGCTTCACAGGACTGAACACTGAAGCTTTCTTT.

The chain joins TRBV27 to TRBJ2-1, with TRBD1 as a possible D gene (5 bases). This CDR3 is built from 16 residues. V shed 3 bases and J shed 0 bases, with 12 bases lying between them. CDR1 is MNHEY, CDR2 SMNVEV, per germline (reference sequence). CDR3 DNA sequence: TGTGCCAGCAGTTTTGGACACCTAAGCTCCTACAATGAGCAGTTCTTC. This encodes CASSFGHLSSYNEQFF.

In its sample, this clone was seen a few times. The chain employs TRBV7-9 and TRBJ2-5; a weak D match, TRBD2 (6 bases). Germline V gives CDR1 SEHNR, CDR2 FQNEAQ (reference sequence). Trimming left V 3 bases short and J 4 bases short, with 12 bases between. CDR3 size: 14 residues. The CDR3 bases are TGTGCCAGCAGCTTTGGGGACTCCAGAGAGACCCAGTACTTC. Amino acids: CASSFGDSRETQYF. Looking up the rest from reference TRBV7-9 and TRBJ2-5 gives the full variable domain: DTGVSQNPRHKITKRGQNVTFRCDPISEHNRLYWYRQTLGQGPEFLTYFQNEAQLEKSRLLSDRFSAERPKGSFSTLEIQRTEQGDSAMYLCASSFGDSRETQYFGPGTRLLVL.

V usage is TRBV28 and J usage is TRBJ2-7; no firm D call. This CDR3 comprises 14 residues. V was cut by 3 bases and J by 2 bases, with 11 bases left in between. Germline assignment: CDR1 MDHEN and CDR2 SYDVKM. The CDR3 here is CASSFLVAPYEQYF. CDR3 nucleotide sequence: TGTGCCAGCAGTTTCTTGGTGGCTCCCTACGAGCAGTACTTC.

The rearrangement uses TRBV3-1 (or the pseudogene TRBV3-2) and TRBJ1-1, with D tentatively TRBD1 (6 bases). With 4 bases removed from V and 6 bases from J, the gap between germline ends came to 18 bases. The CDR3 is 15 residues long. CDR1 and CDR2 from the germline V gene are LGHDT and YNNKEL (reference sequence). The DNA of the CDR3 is TGTGCCAGCAGCCGGAAAATCCCAGGGGTTTCTGAAGCTTTCTTT. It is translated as CASSRKIPGVSEAFF.

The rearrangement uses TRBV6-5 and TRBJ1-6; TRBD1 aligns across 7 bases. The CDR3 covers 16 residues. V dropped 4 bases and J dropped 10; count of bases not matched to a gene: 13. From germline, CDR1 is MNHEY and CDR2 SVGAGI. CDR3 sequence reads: CASSFHLDREVSPLHF. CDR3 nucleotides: TGTGCCAGCAGTTTCCACCTAGACAGGGAGGTCTCACCCCTCCACTTT.

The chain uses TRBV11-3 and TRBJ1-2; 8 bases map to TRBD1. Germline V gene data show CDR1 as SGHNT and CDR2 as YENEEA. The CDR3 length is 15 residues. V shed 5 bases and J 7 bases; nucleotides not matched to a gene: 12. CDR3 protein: CASSADRGELGGYTF. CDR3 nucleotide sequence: TGTGCCAGCAGCGCCGACAGGGGAGAGCTTGGTGGCTACACCTTC.

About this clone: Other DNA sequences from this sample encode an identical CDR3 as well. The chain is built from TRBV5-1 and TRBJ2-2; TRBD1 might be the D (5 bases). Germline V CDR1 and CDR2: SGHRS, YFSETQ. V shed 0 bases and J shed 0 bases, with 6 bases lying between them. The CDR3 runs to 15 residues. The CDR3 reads CASSLAGTNTGELFF. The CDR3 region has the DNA TGCGCCAGCAGCTTGGCAGGGACGAACACCGGGGAGCTGTTTTTT.

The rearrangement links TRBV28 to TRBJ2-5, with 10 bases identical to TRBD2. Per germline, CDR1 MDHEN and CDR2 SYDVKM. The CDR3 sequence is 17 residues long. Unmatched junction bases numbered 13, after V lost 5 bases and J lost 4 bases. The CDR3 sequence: CASSLGLADRGGETQYF. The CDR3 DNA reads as TGTGCCAGCAGTCTCGGACTAGCGGACCGGGGCGGAGAGACCCAGTACTTC.

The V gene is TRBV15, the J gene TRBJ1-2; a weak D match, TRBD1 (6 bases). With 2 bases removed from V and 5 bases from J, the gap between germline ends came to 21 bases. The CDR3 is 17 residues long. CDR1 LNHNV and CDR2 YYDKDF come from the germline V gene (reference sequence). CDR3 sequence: CATSRSVGTSKAYGYTF. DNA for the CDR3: TGTGCCACCAGCAGATCAGTGGGGACATCCAAGGCGTATGGCTACACCTTC.

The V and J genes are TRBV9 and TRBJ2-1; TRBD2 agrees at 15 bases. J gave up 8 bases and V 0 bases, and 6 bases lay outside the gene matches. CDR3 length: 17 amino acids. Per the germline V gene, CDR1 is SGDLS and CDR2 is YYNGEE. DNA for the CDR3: TGTGCCAGCAGCGTAGGGACTAGCGGGAGGGTGGGCGATGAGCAGTTCTTC. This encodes CASSVGTSGRVGDEQFF.

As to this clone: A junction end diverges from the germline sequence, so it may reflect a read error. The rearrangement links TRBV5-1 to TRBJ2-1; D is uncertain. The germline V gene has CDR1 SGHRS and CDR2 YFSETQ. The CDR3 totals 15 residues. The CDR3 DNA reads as TGCGCCAGCAACTTGGCGAGCCTCTCCTACAATGAGCAGTTCTTC. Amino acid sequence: CASNLASLSYNEQFF.

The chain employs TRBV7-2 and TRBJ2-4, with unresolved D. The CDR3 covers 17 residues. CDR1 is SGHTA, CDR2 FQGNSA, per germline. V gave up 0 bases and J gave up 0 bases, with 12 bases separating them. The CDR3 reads CASSLAARRGAKNIQYF. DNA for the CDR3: TGTGCCAGCAGCTTAGCGGCGAGGCGAGGAGCCAAAAACATTCAGTACTTC. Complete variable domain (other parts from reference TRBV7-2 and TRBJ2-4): GAGVSQSPSNKVTEKGKDVELRCDPISGHTALYWYRQSLGQGLEFLIYFQGNSAPDKSGLPSDRFSAERTGGSVSTLTIQRTQQEDSAVYLCASSLAARRGAKNIQYFGAGTRLSVL.

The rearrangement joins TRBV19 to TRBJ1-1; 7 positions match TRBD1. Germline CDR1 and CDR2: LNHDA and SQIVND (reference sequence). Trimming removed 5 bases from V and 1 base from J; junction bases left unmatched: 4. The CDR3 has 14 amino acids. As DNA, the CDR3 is TGTGCCAGTAGTTCCCGGGACAGGAACACTGAAGCTTTCTTT. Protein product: CASSSRDRNTEAFF. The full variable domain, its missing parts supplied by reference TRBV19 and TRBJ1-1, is DGGITQSPKYLFRKEGQNVTLSCEQNLNHDAMYWYRQDPGQGLRLIYYSQIVNDFQKGDIAEGYSVSREKKESFPLTVTSAQKNPTAFYLCASSSRDRNTEAFFGQGTRLTVV.

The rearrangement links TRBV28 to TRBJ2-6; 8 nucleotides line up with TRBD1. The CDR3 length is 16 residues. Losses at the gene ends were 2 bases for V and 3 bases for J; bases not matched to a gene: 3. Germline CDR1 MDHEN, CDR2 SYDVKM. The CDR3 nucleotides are TGTGCCAGCAGTTTACAGGGGGCGGTTGGGGCCAACGTCCTGACTTTC. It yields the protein CASSLQGAVGANVLTF.

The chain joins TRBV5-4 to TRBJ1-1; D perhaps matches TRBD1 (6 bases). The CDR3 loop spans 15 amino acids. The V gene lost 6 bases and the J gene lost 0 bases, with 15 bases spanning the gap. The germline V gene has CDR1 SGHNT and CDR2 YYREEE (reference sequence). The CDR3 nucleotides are TGTGCCAGCACCGAAGGGGGGGGCATGAACACTGAAGCTTTCTTT. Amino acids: CASTEGGGMNTEAFF.

CDR3 nucleotide sequence: TGTGCCAGCAGCTTAGGGGCGGCGGGGGGGATGAACACTGAAGCTTTCTTT. It encodes CASSLGAAGGMNTEAFF. The gene calls are TRBV7-2 and TRBJ1-1; tentative D call: TRBD1 (5 bases). The germline V and J ends were trimmed by 1 base and 0 bases, with 15 bases remaining between them. The CDR3 is 17 amino acids. Germline CDR1 and CDR2: SGHTA and FQGNSA. The full variable domain, its missing parts supplied by reference TRBV7-2 and TRBJ1-1, is GAGVSQSPSNKVTEKGKDVELRCDPISGHTALYWYRQSLGQGLEFLIYFQGNSAPDKSGLPSDRFSAERTGGSVSTLTIQRTQQEDSAVYLCASSLGAAGGMNTEAFFGQGTRLTVV.

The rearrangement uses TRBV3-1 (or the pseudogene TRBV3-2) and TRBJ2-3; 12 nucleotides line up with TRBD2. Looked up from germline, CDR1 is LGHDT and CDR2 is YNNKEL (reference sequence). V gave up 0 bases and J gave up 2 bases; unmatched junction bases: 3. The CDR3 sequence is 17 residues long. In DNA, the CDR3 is TGTGCCAGCAGCCAAGAAGGGACTAGCGGGTTCACAGATACGCAGTATTTT. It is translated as CASSQEGTSGFTDTQYF.